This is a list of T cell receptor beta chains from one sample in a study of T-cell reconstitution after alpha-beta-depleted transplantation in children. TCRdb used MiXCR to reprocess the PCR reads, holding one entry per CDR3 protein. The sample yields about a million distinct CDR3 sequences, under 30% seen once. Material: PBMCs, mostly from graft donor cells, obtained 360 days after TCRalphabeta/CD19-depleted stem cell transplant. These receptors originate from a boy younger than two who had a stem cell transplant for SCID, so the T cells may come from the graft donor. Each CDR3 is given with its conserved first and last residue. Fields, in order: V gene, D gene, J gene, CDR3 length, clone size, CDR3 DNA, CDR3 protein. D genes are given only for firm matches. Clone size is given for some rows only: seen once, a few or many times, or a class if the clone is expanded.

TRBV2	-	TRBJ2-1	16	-	TGTGCCAGCAGCGGCTACGGTGGGCAGTCCTACAATGAGCAGTTCTTC	CASSGYGGQSYNEQFF
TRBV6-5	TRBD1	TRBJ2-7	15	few	TGTGCCAGCAGTTACTCGTCGGGACAGAACTACGAGCAGTACTTC	CASSYSSGQNYEQYF
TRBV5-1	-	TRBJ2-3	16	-	TGCGCCAGCAGCCCTCGACAGGGCGGGGGTTCAGATACGCAGTATTTT	CASSPRQGGGSDTQYF
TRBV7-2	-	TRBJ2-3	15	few	TGTGCCAGCAGCTTAGTTTGGGGGGCGGCAGATACGCAGTATTTT	CASSLVWGAADTQYF
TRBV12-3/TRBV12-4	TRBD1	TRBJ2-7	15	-	TGTGCCAGCAGCACCGGGACAGGGGGAACCTACGAGCAGTACTTC	CASSTGTGGTYEQYF
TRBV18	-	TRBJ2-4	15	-	TGTGCCAGCTCAGGGGCAGACGTAGCCAAAAACATTCAGTACTTC	CASSGADVAKNIQYF
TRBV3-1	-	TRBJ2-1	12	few	TGTGCCAGCAGCCGACGGCGTGGTGAGCAGTTCTTC	CASSRRRGEQFF
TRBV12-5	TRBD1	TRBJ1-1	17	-	TGTGCTAGTGGTTTTTTAGGGGCAGGGGGGATGGACATTGAAGCTTTCTTT	CASGFLGAGGMDIEAFF
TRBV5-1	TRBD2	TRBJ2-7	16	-	TGCGCCAGCAGCTTGGAGGGTAGCGGGCGTCCCTACGAGCAGTACTTC	CASSLEGSGRPYEQYF
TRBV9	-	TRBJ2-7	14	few	TGTGCCAGCAGCGTACTCGCCACGACCTACGAGCAGTACTTC	CASSVLATTYEQYF
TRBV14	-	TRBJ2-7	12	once	TGTGCCAGCAGCCAAGGGGGTAAGGAGCAGTACTTC	CASSQGGKEQYF
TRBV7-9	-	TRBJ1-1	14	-	TGTGCCAGCAGCTTATACACGGACAGAGAGCAAGCTTTCTTT	CASSLYTDREQAFF
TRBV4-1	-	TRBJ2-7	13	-	TGCGCCAGCAGCCAAGAGCAGCTCTGGGAGCAGTACTTC	CASSQEQLWEQYF
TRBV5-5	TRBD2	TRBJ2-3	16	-	TGTGCCAGCAGCTTCTGGGCTAGCGGGAACACAGATACGCAGTATTTT	CASSFWASGNTDTQYF
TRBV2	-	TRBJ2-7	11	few	TGTGCCAGCAACGAAGCCTACGAGCAGTACTTC	CASNEAYEQYF
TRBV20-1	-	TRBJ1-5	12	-	TGCAGTGCTAGAGATCGAGATCAGCCCCAGCATTTT	CSARDRDQPQHF
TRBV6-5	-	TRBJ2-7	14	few	TGTGCCAGCAGTTACGATCCTAGCTCCTACGAGCAGTACTTC	CASSYDPSSYEQYF
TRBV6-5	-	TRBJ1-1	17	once	TGTGCCAGCAGTTACGGCCCGTCGGGGGCTATGAACACTGAAGCTTTCTTT	CASSYGPSGAMNTEAFF
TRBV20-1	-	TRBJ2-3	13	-	TGCAGTGCTACAGGGGTCAGCACAGATACGCAGTATTTT	CSATGVSTDTQYF
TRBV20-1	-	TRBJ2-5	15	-	TGCAGTGCCCACGAAGGGGGCGGGAGTCCGAAGACCCAGTACTTC	CSAHEGGGSPKTQYF
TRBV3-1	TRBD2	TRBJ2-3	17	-	TGTGCCAGCAGCCAAATAGTTCGACTAGCGGGGGTACGGACGCAGTATTTT	CASSQIVRLAGVRTQYF
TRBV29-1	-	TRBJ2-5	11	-	TGCAGTGGGGTGGGGTTGGAGACCCAGTACTTC	CSGVGLETQYF
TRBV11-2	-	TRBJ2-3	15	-	TGTGCCAGCAGCTTCGGATGGGGGGCCGTGGATACGCAGTATTTT	CASSFGWGAVDTQYF
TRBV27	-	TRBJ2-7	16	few	TGTGCCAGCAGTTTGGGGATGGGGGAGGTCGGCTACGAGCAGTACTTC	CASSLGMGEVGYEQYF
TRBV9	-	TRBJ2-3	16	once	TGTGCCAGCAGCGCCTCCGGGGCAACTAGCACAGATACGCAGTATTTT	CASSASGATSTDTQYF
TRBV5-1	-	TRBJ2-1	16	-	TGCGCCAGCAGCTTGGGACCCTTGACAGGAGACAATGAGCAGTTCTTC	CASSLGPLTGDNEQFF
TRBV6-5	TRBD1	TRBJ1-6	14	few	TGTGCCAGCAGTTACAGCAGGGGGAAATCACCCCTCCACTTT	CASSYSRGKSPLHF
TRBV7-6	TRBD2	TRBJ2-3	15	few	TGTGCCAGCAGCTTTCAGCGGGGGGGCACAGATACGCAGTATTTT	CASSFQRGGTDTQYF
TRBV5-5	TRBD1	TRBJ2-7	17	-	TGTGCCAGCAGCTTGCAGGCGACAGGGCATCGGGCCTACGAGCAGTACTTC	CASSLQATGHRAYEQYF
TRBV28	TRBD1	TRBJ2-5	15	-	TGTGCCAGCAGTCGTCCGGGACAGGGTCAAGAGACCCAGTACTTC	CASSRPGQGQETQYF
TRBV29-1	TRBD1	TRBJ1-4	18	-	TGCAGCGTTGAAGACCGCGACAGGGAGAGTTTTTCTAATGAAAAACTGTTTTTT	CSVEDRDRESFSNEKLFF
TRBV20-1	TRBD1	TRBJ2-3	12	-	TGCAGTTATACAGGGGATACAGATACGCAGTATTTT	CSYTGDTDTQYF
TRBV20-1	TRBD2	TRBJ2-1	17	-	TGCAGTGCTAGATCAAAGCGGGGCCTGAGCTCCTACAATGAGCAGTTCTTC	CSARSKRGLSSYNEQFF
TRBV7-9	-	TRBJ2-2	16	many	TGTGCCAGCAGCTTTCGGGCGGGGATAAATACCGGGGAGCTGTTTTTT	CASSFRAGINTGELFF
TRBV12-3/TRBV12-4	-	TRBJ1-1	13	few	TGTGCCAGCAGTGAAAGGTCGGACACTGAAGCTTTCTTT	CASSERSDTEAFF
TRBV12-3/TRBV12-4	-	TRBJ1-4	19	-	TGTGCCAGCAGTTTAGGGTTGCGGCAGGGGCTCTTGTCTAATGAAAAACTGTTTTTT	CASSLGLRQGLLSNEKLFF
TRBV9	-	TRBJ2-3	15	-	TGTGCCAGCAGCGGGAATGTGGAGGGAAGAGATACGCAGTATTTT	CASSGNVEGRDTQYF
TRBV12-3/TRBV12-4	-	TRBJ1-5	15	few	TGTGCCAGCAGCCGGGACGGACTTTCCAATCAGCCCCAGCATTTT	CASSRDGLSNQPQHF
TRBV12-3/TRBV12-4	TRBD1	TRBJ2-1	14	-	TGTGCCAGCAGTTGGGACAGGGTGAGGGGGGAGCAGTTCTTC	CASSWDRVRGEQFF
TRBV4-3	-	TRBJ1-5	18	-	TGCGCCAGCAGCCAAGAGTACATCGTGGCAGGAGGGTTTCAGCCCCAGCATTTT	CASSQEYIVAGGFQPQHF
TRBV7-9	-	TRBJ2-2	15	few	TGTGCCAGCAGCTTCGAGACGGTCAACACCGGGGAGCTGTTTTTT	CASSFETVNTGELFF
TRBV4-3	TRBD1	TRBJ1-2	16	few	TGCGCCAGCAGCCACATATTTTCCGGGACAGGGGATGGCTACACCTTC	CASSHIFSGTGDGYTF
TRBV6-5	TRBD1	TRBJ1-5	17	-	TGTGCCAGCAGTTACAGGGACAGATATCGGGGCAATCAGCCCCAGCATTTT	CASSYRDRYRGNQPQHF
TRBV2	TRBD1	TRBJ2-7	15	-	TGTGCCAGCAGTGAGTACCCGGGACAGGGGGACGAGCAGTACTTC	CASSEYPGQGDEQYF
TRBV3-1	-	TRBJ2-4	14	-	TGTGCCAGCAGCCAAGGAGGGGATAAAAACATTCAGTACTTC	CASSQGGDKNIQYF